Sequencing of this T cell receptor beta chain was carried out in a study of OX40 agonist ivuxolimab in advanced cancers. Broadly, across the study: Ivuxolimab was an agonistic, fully human IgG2 monoclonal antibody directed against OX40 (CD134), a costimulatory receptor. Patients were allowed to have had prior anti-PD-1, anti-PD-L1 or anti-CTLA-4 therapy, and more than 30% of the dose-escalation patients had previously received checkpoint inhibitors. Of the 50 to 55 dose-escalation patients, hepatocellular carcinoma was present in around 19, melanoma in around 15, renal cell carcinoma in 9 and head and neck cancer in 9. Three dose-escalation patients achieved partial responses, one with hepatocellular carcinoma and two with cutaneous melanoma. Peripheral TCRbeta sequencing was intended to test whether TCR sequence diversity was altered and clonal T-cell expansion was caused by ivuxolimab. The monotherapy dose-escalation portion (N = 52 patients) of the phase I ivuxolimab trial is reported in the paper. Intravenous ivuxolimab was administered to patients every 2 weeks at six dose levels: 0.01, 0.1, 0.3, 1.5, 3 and 10 mg/kg. In the dose-escalation cohort, 75% to 85% of patients were male, and the mean age was around 60 years with a range of about 20 to 90.

The paper as a whole reports these results and caveats: At doses of 0.1 to 3.0 mg/kg, clonal expansion of both CD4+ and CD8+ blood T cells was observed from baseline to week 6. In the 0.1-3.0 mg/kg groups, partial responders had among the lowest normalized peripheral clonal expansion, particularly in CD8+ T cells. Low levels of normalized T-cell clonal expansion were also shown by some nonresponding patients. The antigen specificity of the peripheral T cells that underwent clonal expansion was not determined. After ivuxolimab, expanded clones were on average more numerous among CD8+ T cells than among CD4+ T cells.

As encoded in the germline V gene, CDR1 is MDHEN while CDR2 is SYDVKM. Germline trimming: 6 bases from V, 4 bases from J; junction bases outside gene matches: 7. From the cysteine through the phenylalanine, the CDR3 covers 15 amino acids. Only CDR3 DNA remains: 45 bases, in frame from the first base. The trial excluded patients who had a history of autoimmune disease or who were on systemic immunosuppression. Peripheral blood for TCR sequencing was drawn from every dose cohort at baseline, at cycle 4 day 1 and at cycle 7 day 1. Samples came from an open-label, multicenter, first-in-human phase I dose-escalation trial of ivuxolimab. The trial enrolled adults with locally advanced or metastatic head and neck squamous cell, hepatocellular, melanoma or renal cell carcinoma. Before TCR sequencing, CD4+ T cells and CD8+ T cells from peripheral blood were sorted into separate populations. Genomic DNA was isolated from the sorted cells so that the TCRbeta CDR3 region could be sequenced. The immunoSEQ Assay was used for sequencing of TCRbeta CDR3 regions. This immuneACCESS table, as held by TCRdb, lists in-frame sequences with V and J called but not all clones. Of the missing ones, under half trace to an unresolved V gene in checked studies; the others have no known cause. In all, the sample holds tens of thousands of clones, and roughly 87% of those were seen once. The ten largest clonotypes hold 1.3% of the sample.

Points on this clone: This receptor's antigen is unknown. Nothing much larger sits one base from this clone, and base qualities are not available.

The rearranged segments are TRBV28 and TRBJ2-7; TRBD1 agrees with 12 junctional bases. This TCR came from an adult with an advanced solid tumor such as melanoma, head and neck, liver or kidney cancer. The material sequenced was CD4+ or CD8+ T cells sorted from blood, taken in a trial of the OX40 agonist ivuxolimab. For the CDR3, the sequence is CASRTGTGGAYEQYF. The sequenced DNA: TGTGCCAGCAGAACCGGGACAGGGGGCGCGTACGAGCAGTACTTC.